This entry describes one T cell receptor (beta chain). The antigen remains unidentified. Germline CDR1 is LNHDA and CDR2 is SQIVND (reference sequence). This CDR3 has 15 residues. V lost 6 bases, J lost 3 bases, and 15 bases lay in between. This specimen belongs to a study of T cell responses to AZD1222 COVID-19 vaccine. Assay: immunoSEQ multiplex PCR; the TCRdb copy retains only in-frame clones and omits some. The sample holds 100,000 to 110,000 clones, about 87% seen once. Study findings and constraints: A rise in Spike-specific TCR breadth and depth followed two AZD1222 doses. Seropositive AZD1222 recipients at baseline numbered only five or six. Across spike, vaccine-associated CD4 TCRs were found, dominant at 160-218 and 743-854.

This receptor was taken from an adult in good health. Sequencing was performed on peripheral blood, taken on day 0 of AZD1222 vaccination. The rearrangement joins TRBV19 to TRBJ1-5; possible D gene TRBD1, 5 bases. DNA of the CDR3: TGTGCCAGTAGCTCAGGATACAGGAACAATCAGCCCCAGCATTTT. Translation gives CASSSGYRNNQPQHF.